This T cell receptor beta chain originates from a study of T-cell memory formation after mild COVID-19. As for the study in general: TCR clusters were mostly confined to one donor each. Overall study results and limits: Contracting clones localized mainly to CM and EM when CD4+ and mainly to EMRA when CD8+.

With regard to this clonotype: Antigen: not known.

Using constant-segment primers, 5'RACE produced TCR alpha and TCR beta cDNA libraries carrying sample barcodes and UMIs. TCRdb recomputed calls from the 5' RACE reads with MiXCR, one row per CDR3 protein. The sample consists of about 410,000 distinct CDR3 sequences, about a quarter of them appearing once. CDR1 and CDR2 (germline): DFQATT, SNEGSKA (reference sequence). Trimming removed 0 bases from V and 10 bases from J; junction bases left unmatched: 19. This CDR3 has 18 residues. This TCR derives from an adult woman who had mild COVID-19 (a few samples of this study predate the infection). Cell type and time point are not known. The chain couples TRBV20-1 to TRBJ1-4; 8 nucleotides agree with TRBD1. Sample: PBMCs or a T cell subset sorted from them (not recorded which). The CDR3 nucleotides are TGCAGTGCTAGAGATCGGGGACAGGCTCGCCGTGGAGGAGGAAAACTGTTTTTT. It specifies CSARDRGQARRGGGKLFF.